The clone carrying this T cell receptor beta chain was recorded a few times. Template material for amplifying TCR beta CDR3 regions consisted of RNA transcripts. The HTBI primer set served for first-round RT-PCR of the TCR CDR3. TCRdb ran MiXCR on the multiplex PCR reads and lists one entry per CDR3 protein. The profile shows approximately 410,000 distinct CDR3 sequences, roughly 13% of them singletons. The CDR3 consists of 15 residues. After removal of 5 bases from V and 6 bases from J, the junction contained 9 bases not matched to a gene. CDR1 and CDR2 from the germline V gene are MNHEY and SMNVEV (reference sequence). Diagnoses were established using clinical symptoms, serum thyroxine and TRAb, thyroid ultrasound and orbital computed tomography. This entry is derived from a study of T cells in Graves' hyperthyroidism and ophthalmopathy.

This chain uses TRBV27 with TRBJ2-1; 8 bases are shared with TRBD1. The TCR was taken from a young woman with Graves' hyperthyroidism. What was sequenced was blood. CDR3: CASSQTGAISNEQFF. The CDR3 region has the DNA TGTGCCAGCAGTCAGACAGGGGCTATAAGCAATGAGCAGTTCTTC.